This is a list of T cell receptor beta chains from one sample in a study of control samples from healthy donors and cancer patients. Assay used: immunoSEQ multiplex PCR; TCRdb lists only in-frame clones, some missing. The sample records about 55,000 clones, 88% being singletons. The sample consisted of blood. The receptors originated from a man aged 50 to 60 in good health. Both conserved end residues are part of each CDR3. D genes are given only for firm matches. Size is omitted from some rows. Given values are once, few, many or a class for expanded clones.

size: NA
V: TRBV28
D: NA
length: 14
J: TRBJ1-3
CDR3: CASFAAVRGNTIYF
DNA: TGTGCCAGCTTCGCGGCAGTTCGTGGAAACACCATATATTTT

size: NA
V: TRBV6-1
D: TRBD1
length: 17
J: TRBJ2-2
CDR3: CASSDPNPGQITGELFF
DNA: TGTGCCAGCAGTGACCCTAATCCGGGACAGATAACCGGGGAGCTGTTTTTT

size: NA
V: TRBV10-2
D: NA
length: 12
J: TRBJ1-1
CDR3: CASTQGTTEAFF
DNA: TGCGCCAGCACCCAGGGGACCACTGAAGCTTTCTTT

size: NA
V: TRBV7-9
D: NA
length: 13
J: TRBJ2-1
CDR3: CATPSTSPNEQFF
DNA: TGTGCCACCCCTTCGACTTCCCCCAATGAGCAGTTCTTC

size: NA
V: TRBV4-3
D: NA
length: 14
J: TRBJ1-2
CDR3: CASSQEFKGSGYTF
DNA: TGCGCCAGCAGCCAAGAATTCAAAGGCAGCGGCTACACCTTC

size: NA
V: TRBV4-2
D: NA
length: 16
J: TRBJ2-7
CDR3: CASSQVRARAVYEQYF
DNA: TGTGCCAGCAGCCAAGTCCGCGCCAGGGCGGTCTACGAGCAGTACTTC

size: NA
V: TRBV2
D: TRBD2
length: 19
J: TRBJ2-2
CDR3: CASSLTGTSGSWNTGELFF
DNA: TGTGCCAGCAGTTTAACCGGGACTAGCGGGAGTTGGAACACCGGGGAGCTGTTTTTT

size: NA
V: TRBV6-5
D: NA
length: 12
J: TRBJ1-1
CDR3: CASSYRNTEAFF
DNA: TGTGCCAGCAGTTATCGGAACACTGAAGCTTTCTTT

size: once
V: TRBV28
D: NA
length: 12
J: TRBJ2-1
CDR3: CASSFVYNEQFF
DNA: TGTGCCAGCAGTTTCGTCTACAATGAGCAGTTCTTC

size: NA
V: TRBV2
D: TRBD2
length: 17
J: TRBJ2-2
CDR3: CASSDGTSGRYTGELFF
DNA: TGTGCCAGCAGTGATGGGACTAGCGGGAGGTACACCGGGGAGCTGTTTTTT

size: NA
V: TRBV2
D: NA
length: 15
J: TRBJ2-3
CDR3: CASSVLTFSTDTQYF
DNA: TGTGCCAGCAGTGTACTTACATTCAGCACAGATACGCAGTATTTT

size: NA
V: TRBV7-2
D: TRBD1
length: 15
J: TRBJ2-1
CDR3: CASSLGGQGSNEQFF
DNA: TGTGCCAGCAGCTTAGGGGGACAGGGTTCGAATGAGCAGTTCTTC

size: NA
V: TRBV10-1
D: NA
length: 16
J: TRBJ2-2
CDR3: CASSELRGGNTGELFF
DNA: TGCGCCAGCAGTGAGTTACGGGGAGGGAACACCGGGGAGCTGTTTTTT

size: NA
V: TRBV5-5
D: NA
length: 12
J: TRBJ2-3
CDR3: CASSLETDTQYF
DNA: TGTGCCAGCAGCTTGGAGACAGATACGCAGTATTTT

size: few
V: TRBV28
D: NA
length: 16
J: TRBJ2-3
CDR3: CASSSSTGSVTDTQYF
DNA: NA

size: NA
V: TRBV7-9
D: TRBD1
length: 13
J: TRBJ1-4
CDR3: CASSWTGGEKLFF
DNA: TGTGCCAGCAGCTGGACAGGGGGTGAAAAACTGTTTTTT

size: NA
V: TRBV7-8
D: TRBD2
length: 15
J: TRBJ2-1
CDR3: CASSLWTSVYNEQFF
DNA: TGTGCCAGCAGCTTATGGACTAGCGTCTACAATGAGCAGTTCTTC

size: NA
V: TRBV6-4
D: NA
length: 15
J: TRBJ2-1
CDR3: CASSEREDSYNEQFF
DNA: TGTGCCAGCAGTGAAAGGGAGGACTCCTACAATGAGCAGTTCTTC

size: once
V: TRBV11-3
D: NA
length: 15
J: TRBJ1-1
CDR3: CASSRRTGTNTEAFF
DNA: TGTGCCAGCAGCCGCCGAACAGGGACTAACACTGAAGCTTTCTTT

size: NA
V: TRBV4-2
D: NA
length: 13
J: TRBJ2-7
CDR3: CASSPRGGYEQYF
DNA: TGTGCCAGCAGCCCCCGAGGGGGGTACGAGCAGTACTTC

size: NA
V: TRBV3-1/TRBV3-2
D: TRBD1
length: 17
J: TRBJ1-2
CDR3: CASSQVIPDRWGYGYTF
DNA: TGTGCCAGCAGCCAAGTAATCCCGGACAGGTGGGGGTATGGCTACACCTTC

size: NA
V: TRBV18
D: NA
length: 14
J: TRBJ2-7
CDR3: CASSPPDTSYEQYF
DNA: TGTGCCAGCTCACCTCCCGACACTTCCTACGAGCAGTACTTC

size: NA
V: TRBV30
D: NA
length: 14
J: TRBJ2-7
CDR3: CAWSEAIGDYEQYF
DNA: TGTGCCTGGAGTGAGGCAATCGGGGACTACGAGCAGTACTTC